These T cell receptor beta chains were read from a single sample in a study of OX40 agonist ivuxolimab in advanced cancers. Clones were read by immunoSEQ multiplex PCR, and TCRdb kept only the in-frame ones, dropping some. Of tens of thousands of clones in the sample, approximately 86% were seen once. Sequenced material: CD4+ or CD8+ T cells sorted from blood, taken in a trial of the OX40 agonist ivuxolimab. Every receptor here comes from an adult with an advanced solid tumor such as melanoma, head and neck, liver or kidney cancer. Each CDR3 is given with its conserved first and last residue. D genes are given only for firm matches. The size of a clone is reported for some rows only, either as once, few or many, or as a class for expanded clones.

v_gene	j_gene	abundance	d_gene	CDR3aa	CDR3nt
TRBV7-9	TRBJ2-7	-	TRBD2	CASSLSGGEQYF	TGTGCCAGCAGCTTATCGGGGGGCGAGCAGTACTTC
TRBV7-8	TRBJ1-1	-	-	CASSLAAHDTEAFF	TGTGCCAGCAGCTTAGCTGCACACGACACTGAAGCTTTCTTT
TRBV5-6	TRBJ2-4	-	-	CASSSPSHGRENIQYF	TGTGCCAGCAGCTCCCCATCCCACGGCAGGGAAAACATTCAGTACTTC
TRBV7-3	TRBJ2-2	medium-sized	-	CASSSEGNTGELFF	TGTGCCAGCAGCTCCGAAGGGAACACCGGGGAGCTGTTTTTT
TRBV5-1	TRBJ2-7	once	-	CASPVGPPSYEQYF	TGCGCCAGCCCCGTCGGGCCGCCCTCCTACGAGCAGTACTTC
TRBV13	TRBJ2-1	few	-	CASSLAEEFYNEQFF	TGTGCCAGCAGCTTAGCGGAAGAGTTCTACAATGAGCAGTTCTTC
TRBV19	TRBJ2-3	-	TRBD2	CASSTSGRRTDTQYF	TGTGCCAGTAGTACTAGCGGGAGAAGAACAGATACGCAGTATTTT
TRBV5-1	TRBJ2-7	-	-	CASSIRHSYEQYF	TGCGCCAGCAGCATAAGACATTCCTACGAGCAGTACTTC
TRBV7-8	TRBJ2-3	-	-	CASSLGVGDTQYF	TGTGCCAGCAGCCTAGGGGTAGGGGATACGCAGTATTTT
TRBV19	TRBJ1-5	-	TRBD1	CASTSGTGDWNQPQHF	TGTGCCAGTACCTCCGGGACAGGGGACTGGAATCAGCCCCAGCATTTT
TRBV10-1	TRBJ2-5	-	-	CASSDRGQETQYF	TGCGCCAGCAGTGATCGGGGCCAAGAGACCCAGTACTTC
TRBV28	TRBJ2-2	once	-	CASRAAGTGELFF	TGTGCCAGCAGGGCCGCCGGGACCGGGGAGCTGTTTTTT
TRBV7-2	TRBJ2-5	medium-sized	TRBD2	CASSLTSGSFDIQETQYF	TGTGCCAGCAGCTTGACTAGCGGGAGCTTTGATATTCAAGAGACCCAGTACTTC
TRBV7-9	TRBJ1-1	-	-	CASSLDVGYTEAFF	TGTGCCAGCAGCTTAGACGTGGGGTACACTGAAGCTTTCTTT
TRBV27	TRBJ2-5	-	-	CASSPSRAGETQYF	TGTGCCAGCAGCCCCAGTAGGGCCGGGGAGACCCAGTACTTC
TRBV9	TRBJ1-6	-	-	CASSGTGLAAPLHF	TGTGCCAGCAGCGGGACGGGACTGGCCGCACCCCTCCACTTT